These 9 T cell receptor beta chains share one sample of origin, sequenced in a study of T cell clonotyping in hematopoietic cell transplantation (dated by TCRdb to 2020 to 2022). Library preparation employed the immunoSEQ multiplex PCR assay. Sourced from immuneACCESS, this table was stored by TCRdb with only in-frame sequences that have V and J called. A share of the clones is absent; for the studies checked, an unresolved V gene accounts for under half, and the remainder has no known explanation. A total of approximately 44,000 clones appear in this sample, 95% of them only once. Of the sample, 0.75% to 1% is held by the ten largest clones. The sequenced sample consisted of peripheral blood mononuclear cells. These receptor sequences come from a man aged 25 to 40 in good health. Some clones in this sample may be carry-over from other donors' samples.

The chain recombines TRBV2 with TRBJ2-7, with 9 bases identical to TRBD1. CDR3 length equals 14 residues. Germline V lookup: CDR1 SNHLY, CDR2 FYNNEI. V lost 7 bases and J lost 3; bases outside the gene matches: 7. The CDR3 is CASKTGQGVYEQYF. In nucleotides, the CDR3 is TGTGCCAGCAAGACGGGACAGGGTGTCTACGAGCAGTACTTC.

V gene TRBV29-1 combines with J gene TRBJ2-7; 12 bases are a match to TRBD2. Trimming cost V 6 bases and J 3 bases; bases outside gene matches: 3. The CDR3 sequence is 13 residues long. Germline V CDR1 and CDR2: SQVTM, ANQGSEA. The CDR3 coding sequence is TGCAGCGTCGCACTAGCGGGAGGCTACGAGCAGTACTTC. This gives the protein CSVALAGGYEQYF.

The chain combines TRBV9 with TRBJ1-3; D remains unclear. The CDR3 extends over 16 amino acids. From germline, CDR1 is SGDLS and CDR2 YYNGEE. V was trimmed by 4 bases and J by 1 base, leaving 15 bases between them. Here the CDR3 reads CASSPQTRLSGNTIYF. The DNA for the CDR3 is TGTGCCAGCAGCCCGCAGACAAGGCTATCTGGAAACACCATATATTTT.

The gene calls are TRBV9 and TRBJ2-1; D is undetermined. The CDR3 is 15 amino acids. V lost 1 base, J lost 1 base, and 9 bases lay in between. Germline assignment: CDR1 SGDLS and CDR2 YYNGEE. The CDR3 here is CASSVLAASYNEQFF. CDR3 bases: TGTGCCAGCAGCGTACTGGCGGCATCCTACAATGAGCAGTTCTTC.

The CDR3 DNA is TGCGCCAGCAGCAGCAGGACAGGGGGCGAAAAACTGTTTTTT. Protein product: CASSSRTGGEKLFF. This chain links TRBV5-1 with TRBJ1-4; 11 nucleotides agree with TRBD1. The CDR3 covers 14 residues. Germline V gene lookup returns CDR1 SGHRS and CDR2 YFSETQ. V trimming: 4 bases; J trimming: 8 bases; junction bases outside the gene matches: 4.

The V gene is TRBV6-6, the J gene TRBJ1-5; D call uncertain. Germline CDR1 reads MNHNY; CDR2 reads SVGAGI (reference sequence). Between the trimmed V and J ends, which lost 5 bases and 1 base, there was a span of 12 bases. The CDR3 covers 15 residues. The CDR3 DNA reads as TGTGCCAGCAGTCCGCCGGGAGGGAGCAATCAGCCCCAGCATTTT. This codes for CASSPPGGSNQPQHF.

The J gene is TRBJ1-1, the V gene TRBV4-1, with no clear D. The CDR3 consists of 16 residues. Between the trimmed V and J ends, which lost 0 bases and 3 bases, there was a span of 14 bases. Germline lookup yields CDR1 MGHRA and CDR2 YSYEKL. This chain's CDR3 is CASSQDLAISYTEAFF. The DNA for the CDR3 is TGCGCCAGCAGCCAAGACCTCGCGATATCCTACACTGAAGCTTTCTTT.

The CDR3 sequence: CASSLAGNTEAFF. CDR3 bases: TGTGCCAGCAGCTTGGCAGGGAACACTGAAGCTTTCTTT. V and J are TRBV5-5 and TRBJ1-1, with no clear D. Germline loops: CDR1 SGHKS, CDR2 YYEKEE (reference sequence). The CDR3 length is 13 residues. V dropped 0 bases and J dropped 1 base, with 4 bases sitting between them. The full variable domain, its missing parts supplied by reference TRBV5-5 and TRBJ1-1, is DAGVTQSPTHLIKTRGQQVTLRCSPISGHKSVSWYQQVLGQGPQFIFQYYEKEERGRGNFPDRFSARQFPNYSSELNVNALLLGDSALYLCASSLAGNTEAFFGQGTRLTVV.

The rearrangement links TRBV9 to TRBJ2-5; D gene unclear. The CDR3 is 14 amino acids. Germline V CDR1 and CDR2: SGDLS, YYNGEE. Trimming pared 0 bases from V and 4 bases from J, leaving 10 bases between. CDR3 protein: CASSVDWGGETQYF. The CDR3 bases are TGTGCCAGCAGCGTAGATTGGGGTGGAGAGACCCAGTACTTC.